This T cell receptor beta chain was recorded in a study of beta chain features in type 1 diabetes. Notes on the study in general: Within patients, naive, central memory and Treg TCRB repertoires seemed more similar than within healthy donors.

Germline CDR1 is MNHNY and CDR2 is SVGAGI (reference sequence). This CDR3 has 15 amino acids. V was pared by 6 bases and J by 9 bases, with 18 bases between. Of the isolated RNA, all was reverse transcribed, and so the sequenced material was expressed TCRB transcripts. This table comes from immunoSEQ multiplex PCR, and its TCRdb copy is limited to in-frame clones, with some not included. The sample comprises 250,000 to 350,000 clones, approximately 14% of which are singletons, and roughly 7% rests with the top ten. For this clone: Its target is unknown.

J is TRBJ1-6 and V is TRBV6-6; D perhaps matches TRBD1 (5 bases). Sequenced sample: central memory CD4+ T cells from blood. The TCR originated in a man aged 25-45 years in good health. The CDR3 DNA follows: TGTGCCAGCAGCCCCTCCGGGACGCAGAGTTCACCCCTCCACTTT. This sequence encodes CASSPSGTQSSPLHF.